The T cell receptor (beta chain) described here comes from a study of OX40 agonist ivuxolimab in advanced cancers. Overall study: Aged roughly 23 to 79 with a mean of about 63 years, they were approximately 80% male. Antecedent anti-PD-1, anti-PD-L1 or anti-CTLA-4 therapy was permissible, with over 35% having received some.

Baseline, cycle 4 day 1, and cycle 7 day 1 were the blood sampling points. Assay: immunoSEQ multiplex PCR; the TCRdb copy retains only in-frame clones and omits some. This sample yields around 50,000 clones, of which nearly 90% are seen a single time; roughly 0.67% belongs to the top ten. CDR1 is SGHRS and CDR2 is YFSETQ in the germline V gene. Unmatched junction bases numbered 10, after V lost 0 bases and J lost 2 bases. CDR3 length: 17 amino acids. This specimen was CD4+ or CD8+ T cells sorted from blood, taken in a trial of the OX40 agonist ivuxolimab. The receptor comes from an adult with an advanced solid tumor such as melanoma, head and neck, liver or kidney cancer. The chain recombines TRBV5-1 with TRBJ2-7, with TRBD1 matching 8 bases. The CDR3 reads CASSLAIRGQGPYEQYF. CDR3 bases: TGCGCCAGCAGCTTGGCTATTAGAGGACAGGGACCCTACGAGCAGTACTTC.